The next 25 T cell receptor beta chains were all read from a single sample in a study of molecular identifiers for immune sequencing clone quantification. MiXCR, applied by TCRdb to the PCR reads, yields one record per CDR3 protein. The data show about 97,000 distinct CDR3 sequences, with about a third seen just once and over 8% held by the top ten. Sequenced: naive CD8+ T cells from blood, with Jurkat cell RNA spiked in. The subset here: FACS-sorted CD8+CD4-CCR7+CD45RA+ naive T cells. The source is a human donor in good health. Some libraries in this study had Jurkat cell RNA spiked in.

The genes are TRBV13 and TRBJ2-5, with TRBD2 matching over 8 bases. From germline, CDR1 is PRHDT and CDR2 FYEKMQ (reference sequence). This CDR3 is 15 amino acids long. Trimming removed 2 bases from V and 0 bases from J; junction bases left unmatched: 2. CDR3 amino acids: CASSLRGLDQETQYF. CDR3 coding DNA: TGTGCCAGCAGCTTAAGGGGACTAGACCAAGAGACCCAGTACTTC.

Only a few counts were recorded for this clonotype. This sequence joins TRBV6-6 and TRBJ2-2; possibly TRBD1 for D (5 bases). This CDR3 is 13 amino acids long. Germline values: CDR1 MNHNY, CDR2 SVGAGI (reference sequence). Trimming removed 3 bases from V and 5 bases from J, with 7 bases in between. Here the CDR3 reads CASSYYRTGELFF. For the CDR3, the DNA is TGTGCCAGCAGTTATTACAGGACCGGGGAGCTGTTTTTT.

J is TRBJ1-5 and V is TRBV7-9, with D unclear. This CDR3 comprises 13 residues. Trimming stripped 5 bases from V and 6 bases from J, with 11 bases between. CDR1 and CDR2 (germline): SEHNR, FQNEAQ (reference sequence). CDR3 bases: TGTGCCAGCAGCCCCACAGAGAGTCAGCCCCAGCATTTT. Its protein is CASSPTESQPQHF.

A few counts support this clonotype. V is TRBV28 and J is TRBJ1-6; D ambiguous. Germline CDR1 reads MDHEN; CDR2 reads SYDVKM. The CDR3 has 16 amino acids. Trimming left V 3 bases short and J 8 bases short, with 17 bases between. CDR3 in DNA: TGTGCCAGCAGTTTTGTAACCAGTCAGGAAGATTCACCCCTCCACTTT. Protein: CASSFVTSQEDSPLHF.

The table lists this clonotype with many counts. The genes are TRBV7-2 and TRBJ2-3; TRBD2 matches 12 bases. CDR1 is SGHTA and CDR2 is FQGNSA in the germline V gene. The V gene end was trimmed by 5 bases and the J gene end by 4 bases; junction bases not matched to a gene: 4. The CDR3 is 15 residues long. Here the CDR3 DNA reads TGTGCCAGCAGCCTATCTAGCGGGAGGGCAGATACGCAGTATTTT. Protein sequence: CASSLSSGRADTQYF.

This clonotype appeared many times. The chain combines TRBV28 with TRBJ1-1; TRBD1 is a possible D gene (5 bases). The V gene lost 5 bases and the J gene lost 6 bases, with 16 bases spanning the gap. The germline gives CDR1 MDHEN, CDR2 SYDVKM. The CDR3 has 14 residues. The CDR3 DNA reads TGTGCCAGCAGTCCACAGGTAGAGGTGCCTGAAGCTTTCTTT. Its translation is CASSPQVEVPEAFF.

With respect to this clonotype: This may be a read error: a much more frequent sequence differs by one nucleotide. J is TRBJ2-3 and V is TRBV7-9, with 12 bases matching TRBD2. There are 16 residues in the CDR3. Germline V gives CDR1 SEHNR, CDR2 FQNEAQ (reference sequence). Here the CDR3 DNA reads TGTGCCAGCAGCCAGACTAGCGGGAGCGTCACAGCTACGCAGTATTTT. Translation: CASSQTSGSVTATQYF.

The CDR3 loop reads CASGSGFYNEQFF. The CDR3 nucleotides are TGTGCCAGCGGTAGCGGGTTCTACAATGAGCAGTTCTTC. J is TRBJ2-1 and V is TRBV9; 7 nucleotides agree with TRBD2. The ends lost 7 bases at V and 3 bases at J; junction bases unmatched: 4. CDR3 length equals 13 residues. Germline CDR1 is SGDLS and CDR2 is YYNGEE.

In this sample, this clonotype turned up once. This may be a read error, as it is one base from a much larger clone. It is likely a read error, because the conserved phenylalanine at the end of the CDR3 is missing. The J gene is TRBJ1-1, the V gene TRBV15; weak D call: TRBD1 (6 bases). Germline V gives CDR1 LNHNV, CDR2 YYDKDF (reference sequence). This CDR3 region has 15 residues. Trimming took 0 bases from V and 6 from J, leaving 14 bases between them. Here the CDR3 reads CATSRDQGYLAEAFI. CDR3 bases: TGTGCCACCAGCAGAGATCAGGGGTATCTTGCTGAAGCTTTCATT.

Of note for this clonotype: This may be a read error: a much more frequent sequence differs by one nucleotide. J is TRBJ1-1 and V is TRBV12-5; D remains ambiguous. Looked up from germline, CDR1 is LGHNT and CDR2 is FRNRAP. The CDR3 consists of 14 residues. The CDR3 loop reads CASGLSEFNTEALF. The CDR3 DNA follows: TGTGCTAGTGGTTTGTCCGAATTTAACACTGAAGCTCTCTTT.

In its sample, this clonotype was seen once. Mismatch with germline at one junction end may stem from a read error. As DNA, the CDR3 is TGTGCCAACAGCCATTTAGCAGACCTCTATGGCTACACCTTC. Translated: CANSHLADLYGYTF. The rearrangement joins TRBV5-4 to TRBJ1-2; no clear D. CDR1 is SGHNT and CDR2 is YYREEE in the germline V gene (reference sequence). The CDR3 covers 14 residues.

In regard to this clonotype: A single base separates this from a much larger clone, so it may be a read error. No conserved phenylalanine or tryptophan ends this CDR3, so it is likely a read error. The rearrangement uses TRBV2 and TRBJ2-3; TRBD1 aligns across 8 bases. The germline V gene has CDR1 SNHLY and CDR2 FYNNEI. This CDR3 spans 15 amino acids. Trimming took 2 bases from V and 2 from J; bases not matched to a gene: 3. The CDR3 sequence is CASSETGQATDTQYS. CDR3 nucleotide sequence: TGTGCCAGCAGTGAAACGGGACAGGCCACAGATACGCAGTATTCT.

The chain carries TRBV25-1 and TRBJ2-5; no reliable D call. The CDR3 contains 13 residues. CDR1 MGHDK and CDR2 SYGVNS come from the germline V gene. Trimming took 4 bases from V and 4 from J, leaving 10 bases between them. CDR3 coding DNA: TGTGCCAGCAGTGGCGACTGGCGAGAGACCCAGTACTTC. Its translation: CASSGDWRETQYF.

This clonotype was counted ten times or more. The chain has TRBV7-9 and TRBJ2-2; D is undetermined. CDR1 is SEHNR, CDR2 FQNEAQ, per germline (reference sequence). V was shortened by 5 bases and J by 0 bases, with 4 bases between the two germline ends. The CDR3 spans 13 residues. DNA for the CDR3: TGTGCCAGCAGCCAGCCGAACACCGGGGAGCTGTTTTTT. Translation: CASSQPNTGELFF.

This clonotype turned up a few times. The chain combines TRBV14 with TRBJ2-3; D is perhaps TRBD1 (5 bases). Trimming pared 0 bases from V and 2 bases from J, leaving 12 bases between. The CDR3 is made up of 16 amino acids. CDR1 is SGHDN, CDR2 FVKESK, per germline. For the CDR3, the DNA is TGTGCCAGCAGCCAAGATCGGACATATCCCACAGATACGCAGTATTTT. Translating it yields CASSQDRTYPTDTQYF.

The chain carries TRBV7-8 and TRBJ1-1; D is unclear. The CDR3 has 12 amino acids. V lost 5 bases and J lost 1, with 5 bases in between. Germline CDR1 reads SGHVS; CDR2 reads FQNEAQ. CDR3 nucleotides: TGTGCCAGCAGCACCCAGAACACTGAAGCTTTCTTT. Its translation is CASSTQNTEAFF.

The genes are TRBV12-3 or TRBV12-4 and TRBJ2-3, with D tentatively TRBD2 (6 bases). Between the trimmed V and J ends, which lost 8 bases and 5 bases, there was a span of 17 bases. The CDR3 extends over 14 amino acids. The CDR3 reads CASSHGSMQDTQYF. In DNA, the CDR3 is TGTGCCAGCTCTCACGGGAGTATGCAAGATACGCAGTATTTT.

V and J are TRBV11-2 and TRBJ2-5; tentative D call: TRBD1 (6 bases). Trimming removed 2 bases at V and 1 base at J, with 14 bases between. Germline V CDR1 and CDR2: SGHAT, FQNNGV. CDR3 length: 16 residues. CDR3 in amino acids: CASSLNTGISQETQYF. Here the CDR3 DNA reads TGTGCCAGCAGCTTAAACACAGGGATTTCCCAAGAGACCCAGTACTTC.

In regard to this clonotype: The CDR3 carries no conserved terminal phenylalanine or tryptophan, so it likely arises from a read error. This chain connects TRBV7-9 to TRBJ1-5; D is uncertain. The CDR3 has 14 residues. From germline, CDR1 is SEHNR and CDR2 FQNEAQ (reference sequence). The germline V and J ends were trimmed by 1 base and 3 bases, with 7 bases remaining between them. The chain's CDR3 is CASSLVGPNQPQHY. Here the CDR3 DNA reads TGTGCCAGCAGCTTAGTGGGTCCCAATCAGCCCCAGCATTAT.

A few counts support this clonotype. This chain links TRBV6-1 with TRBJ2-5; TRBD1 is a possible D gene (5 bases). The CDR3 spans 13 residues. Between the trimmed V and J ends, which lost 8 bases and 1 base, there was a span of 11 bases. CDR1 MNHNS and CDR2 SASEGT come from the germline V gene. The CDR3: CASQYRIQETQYF. In nucleotides, the CDR3 is TGTGCCAGCCAGTACAGGATCCAAGAGACCCAGTACTTC.

This clonotype was recorded at least ten times. CDR3 sequence (DNA): TGTGCCAGCAGCGCTGGGACTAGCGGGAGTAGTAACACCGGGGAGCTGTTTTTT. Amino acid sequence: CASSAGTSGSSNTGELFF. J is TRBJ2-2 and V is TRBV9; 14 bases match TRBD2. The germline gives CDR1 SGDLS, CDR2 YYNGEE. This CDR3 is built from 18 residues. V lost 3 bases to trimming and J lost 2 bases; unmatched junction nucleotides: 6.

In DNA form, the CDR3 reads TGCGCCAGCAGCCGGGAGGGCAGCAATGAGCAGTTCTTC. Its protein product is CASSREGSNEQFF. The chain recombines TRBV4-3 with TRBJ2-1; 7 positions agree with TRBD2. This CDR3 spans 13 amino acids. V lost 4 bases, J lost 6 bases, and 3 bases stayed unmatched. Germline V gene data show CDR1 as LGHNA and CDR2 as YSLEER.

This clonotype was observed at least ten times. The rearrangement links TRBV28 to TRBJ2-7; 9 bases fit TRBD2. Per the germline V gene, CDR1 is MDHEN and CDR2 is SYDVKM. The CDR3 spans 14 residues. The J segment lost 2 bases and the V segment lost 8 bases, leaving 7 bases of the junction unmatched. This CDR3 is CASAMGGRAYEQYF. CDR3 sequence (DNA): TGTGCCAGCGCTATGGGCGGGAGGGCCTACGAGCAGTACTTC.

This clonotype was seen at least ten times. The chain combines TRBV29-1 with TRBJ2-3, with TRBD1 as a possible D gene (6 bases). Germline values: CDR1 SQVTM, CDR2 ANQGSEA. V was clipped by 3 bases and J by 3 bases, with 10 bases between them. The CDR3 consists of 13 residues. The CDR3 region is CSVDTGWTDTQYF. The CDR3 region has the DNA TGCAGCGTTGACACAGGGTGGACAGATACGCAGTATTTT.

A remark on this clonotype: The conserved phenylalanine or tryptophan normally closing the CDR3 is absent here, so this likely arose from a read error. It is unclear where the CDR3 begins or ends on the DNA, so no DNA is shown, and the CDR3 is as TCRdb lists it. The rearrangement uses TRBV27 and TRBJ2-1. Both ends counted, the CDR3 spans 11 residues. CDR1 MNHEY and CDR2 SMNVEV come from the germline V gene (reference sequence). The CDR3 loop is CASSTYNEQII.